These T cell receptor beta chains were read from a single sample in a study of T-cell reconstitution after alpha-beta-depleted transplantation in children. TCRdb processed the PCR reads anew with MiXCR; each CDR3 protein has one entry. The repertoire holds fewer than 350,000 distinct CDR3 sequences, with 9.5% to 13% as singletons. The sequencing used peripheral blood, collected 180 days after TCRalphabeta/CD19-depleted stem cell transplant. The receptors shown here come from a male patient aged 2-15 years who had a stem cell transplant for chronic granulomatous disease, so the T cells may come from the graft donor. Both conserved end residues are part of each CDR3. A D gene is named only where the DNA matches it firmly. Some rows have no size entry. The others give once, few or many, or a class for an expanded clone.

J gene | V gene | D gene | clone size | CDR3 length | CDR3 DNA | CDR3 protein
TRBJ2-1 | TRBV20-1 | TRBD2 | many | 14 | TGCAGTGCTCCAAGGACTAGCGGGGGCGATGAGCAGTTCTTC | CSAPRTSGGDEQFF
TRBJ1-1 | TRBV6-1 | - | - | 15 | TGTGCCAGCAGTCCCCTTTTATGGGGTTACACTGAAGCTTTCTTT | CASSPLLWGYTEAFF
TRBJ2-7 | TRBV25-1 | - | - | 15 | TGTGCCAGCAGTGAATCCAACAGAGCCGGCTACGAGCAGTACTTC | CASSESNRAGYEQYF
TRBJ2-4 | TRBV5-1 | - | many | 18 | TGCGCCAGCAGCTTGCCCTCTCTCCAGGGTGGAGCCAAAAACATTCAGTACTTC | CASSLPSLQGGAKNIQYF
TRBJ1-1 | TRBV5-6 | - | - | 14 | TGTGCCAGCAAGAACAGGGTAGGGAGCACTGAAGCTTTCTTT | CASKNRVGSTEAFF
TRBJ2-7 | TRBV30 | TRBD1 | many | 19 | TGTGCCTGGAGTGTACTCGGTCCCTATTCGGGACAGGGGATGAGTGAGCAGTACTTC | CAWSVLGPYSGQGMSEQYF
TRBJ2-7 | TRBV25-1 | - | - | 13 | TGTGCCAGCAGTGAACCCGGGACCTACGAGCAGTACTTC | CASSEPGTYEQYF
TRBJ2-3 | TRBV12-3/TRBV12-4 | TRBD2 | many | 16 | TGTGCCAGCAGGCGGACTACTAGCGGGAGGACAGATACGCAGTATTTT | CASRRTTSGRTDTQYF
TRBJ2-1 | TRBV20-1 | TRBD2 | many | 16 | TGCAGTGCTAGAGATCCAAGCGGGACCGCTTACAATGAGCAGTTCTTC | CSARDPSGTAYNEQFF
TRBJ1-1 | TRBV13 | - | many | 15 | TGTGCCAGCAGCTTACGGCGGACTATGAACACTGAAGCTTTCTTT | CASSLRRTMNTEAFF
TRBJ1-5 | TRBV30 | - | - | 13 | TGTGCCTGGAGTGTACTGGAGCTGGGGACCCAGCATTTT | CAWSVLELGTQHF
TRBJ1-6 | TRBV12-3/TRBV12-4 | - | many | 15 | TGTGCCAGCAGTTTGCGTGGTAGGGGAGATTCACCCCTCCACTTT | CASSLRGRGDSPLHF
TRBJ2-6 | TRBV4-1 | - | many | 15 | TGCGCCAGCAGCTACGCTAGCTCTGGGGCCAACGTCCTGACTTTC | CASSYASSGANVLTF
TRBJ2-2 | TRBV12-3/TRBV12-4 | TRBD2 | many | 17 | TGTGCCAGCAGTTGGGTAGCGGGGGGACCGAGGACCGGGGAGCTGTTTTTT | CASSWVAGGPRTGELFF
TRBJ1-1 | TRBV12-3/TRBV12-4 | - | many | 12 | TGTGCCAGCAGTTTAGGGAGGTATGAAGCTTTCTTT | CASSLGRYEAFF
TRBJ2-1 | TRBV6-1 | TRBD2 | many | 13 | TGTGCCAGTACTCCGGGAGGCGGGAGGGAGCAGTTCTTC | CASTPGGGREQFF